A single sample is the source of the 9 T cell receptor beta chains below, sequenced in a study of shared clonotypes between healthy human individuals. Profiling relied on immunoSEQ multiplex PCR, and the TCRdb table lists in-frame clones only, not all of them. The profile covers about 300,000 clones, with 74% appearing a single time and over 9% taken by the ten largest. Material: memory CD4+ T cells sorted from blood. Subset: CD45RA-negative fraction. The receptors shown here come from a man aged 25 to 40 in good health.

This clone was detected only a few times. The chain joins TRBV10-2 to TRBJ2-7; D perhaps matches TRBD2 (5 bases). The CDR3 contains 15 residues. The germline V gene has CDR1 WSHSY and CDR2 SAAADI. The germline V and J ends were trimmed by 3 bases and 3 bases, with 15 bases remaining between them. The CDR3 here is CASSEDEQRSYEQYF. In DNA, the CDR3 is TGCGCCAGCAGTGAAGACGAGCAGCGGAGCTACGAGCAGTACTTC.

A remark on this clone: At the DNA level, this CDR3 is encoded by other sequences in the same sample as well. The gene calls are TRBV18 and TRBJ2-7, with D uncertain. Per germline, CDR1 KGHSH and CDR2 LQKENI. The CDR3 is made up of 14 amino acids. Trimming stripped 1 base from V and 0 bases from J, with 7 bases between. CDR3 sequence (DNA): TGTGCCAGCTCACCACAGGAGAGCTCCTACGAGCAGTACTTC. This encodes CASSPQESSYEQYF.

The chain combines TRBV28 with TRBJ1-1; TRBD1 matches 7 bases. Germline lookup yields CDR1 MDHEN and CDR2 SYDVKM. This CDR3 region has 14 residues. V lost 8 bases, J lost 5 bases, and 11 bases stayed unmatched. The CDR3 is CASPPTGQTTEAFF. The CDR3 region has the DNA TGTGCCAGCCCTCCGACGGGACAGACGACTGAAGCTTTCTTT.

The rearrangement links TRBV6-1 to TRBJ2-1; no reliable D call. Germline-derived CDR1 and CDR2 are MNHNS and SASEGT. V gave up 8 bases and J gave up 5 bases, with 16 bases separating them. This CDR3 region has 14 residues. As DNA, the CDR3 is TGTGCCAGCCGACCCCTCGGAGAAAACAATGAGCAGTTCTTC. It codes for CASRPLGENNEQFF.

V is TRBV11-2 and J is TRBJ2-7, with D unclear. The V gene's germline CDR1 is SGHAT and CDR2 FQNNGV. V lost 4 bases and J 10 bases, leaving 11 bases between the germline ends. This CDR3 comprises 11 residues. The CDR3 reads CASSSGGSQYF. The CDR3 DNA reads TGTGCCAGCAGCTCGGGTGGGTCCCAGTACTTC.

As to this clone: Other DNA sequences within the sample encode an identical CDR3. V usage is TRBV2 and J usage is TRBJ2-1; D gene unclear. From germline, CDR1 is SNHLY and CDR2 FYNNEI. Between the trimmed V and J ends, which lost 1 base and 0 bases, there was a span of 7 bases. The CDR3 is 15 residues long. The CDR3 bases are TGTGCCAGCAGTGAAGGTAGGAGCTCCTACAATGAGCAGTTCTTC. Its protein is CASSEGRSSYNEQFF.

The rearrangement links TRBV7-9 to TRBJ2-1, with unresolved D. This CDR3 spans 14 amino acids. Trimming removed 1 base from V and 4 bases from J, with 8 bases in between. Germline loops: CDR1 SEHNR, CDR2 FQNEAQ (reference sequence). CDR3 DNA sequence: TGTGCCAGCAGCTTAGTCCGGCAATACAATGAGCAGTTCTTC. Its protein product is CASSLVRQYNEQFF.

Notes on this clone: This sample includes further DNA sequences coding for the same CDR3. The chain joins TRBV7-9 to TRBJ1-5; no clear D. The V gene lost 1 base and the J gene lost 0 bases, with 4 bases spanning the gap. Germline CDR1 reads SEHNR; CDR2 reads FQNEAQ (reference sequence). The CDR3 covers 14 residues. In nucleotides, the CDR3 is TGTGCCAGCAGCTTAGGGAATAGCAATCAGCCCCAGCATTTT. It is translated as CASSLGNSNQPQHF.

The chain recombines TRBV5-3 with TRBJ1-1, with D hard to call. TRBV5-3 is sorted into the ORF group, with uncertain function. V lost 4 bases, J lost 1 base, and 14 bases lay in between. The CDR3 extends over 15 amino acids. The DNA of the CDR3 is TGTGCCAGAAGCGGAGACACGGGAGAGAACACTGAAGCTTTCTTT. This sequence encodes CARSGDTGENTEAFF.